This entry lists 2 T cell receptor beta chains sequenced from one sample in a study of early T cells in non-severe SARS-CoV-2 infection. TCRdb ran MiXCR on the 5' RACE reads and lists one entry per CDR3 protein. The sample yields approximately 52,000 distinct CDR3 sequences, 8% to 10% seen once. Sequencing was carried out using whole blood. The receptors stem from an adult who was a healthcare worker with PCR-confirmed SARS-CoV-2 infection or an uninfected control (not recorded which).

This clonotype appeared many times. The chain combines TRBV5-5 with TRBJ1-2; 7 bases are a match to TRBD1. The CDR3 covers 14 residues. V dropped 3 bases and J dropped 0; count of bases not matched to a gene: 2. In germline, CDR1 is SGHKS, CDR2 YYEKEE (reference sequence). The CDR3 DNA reads TGTGCCAGCAGCTGGACAGGTTCTAACTATGGCTACACCTTC. Translating gives CASSWTGSNYGYTF.

Ten or more counts support this clonotype. V usage is TRBV7-9 and J usage is TRBJ1-1; the D is unclear. The CDR3 totals 14 residues. CDR1 is SEHNR, CDR2 FQNEAQ, per germline (reference sequence). The V and J ends lost 0 bases and 6 bases respectively, with 11 bases between them. In DNA, the CDR3 is TGTGCCAGCAGCTTAGCCCCTGAACACCCTGAAGCTTTCTTT. This codes for CASSLAPEHPEAFF.